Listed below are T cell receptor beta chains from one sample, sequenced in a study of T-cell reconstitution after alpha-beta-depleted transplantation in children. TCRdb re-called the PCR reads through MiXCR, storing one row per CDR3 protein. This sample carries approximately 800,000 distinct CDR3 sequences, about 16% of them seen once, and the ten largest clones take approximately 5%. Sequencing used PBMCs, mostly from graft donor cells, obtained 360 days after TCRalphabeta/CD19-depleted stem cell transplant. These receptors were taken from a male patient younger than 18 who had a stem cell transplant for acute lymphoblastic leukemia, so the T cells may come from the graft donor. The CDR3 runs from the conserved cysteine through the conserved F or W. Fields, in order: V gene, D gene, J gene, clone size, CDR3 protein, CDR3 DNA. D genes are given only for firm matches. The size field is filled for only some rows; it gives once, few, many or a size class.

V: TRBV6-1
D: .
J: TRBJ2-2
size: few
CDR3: CASSDYGTNTGELFF
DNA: TGTGCCAGCAGTGATTATGGAACTAACACCGGGGAGCTGTTTTTT

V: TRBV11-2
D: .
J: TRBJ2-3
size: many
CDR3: CASSPRGAGTGDTQYF
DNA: TGTGCCAGCAGCCCCAGAGGTGCGGGAACCGGAGATACGCAGTATTTT

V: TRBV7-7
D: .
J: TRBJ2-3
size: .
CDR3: CAFSLTDASTDTQYF
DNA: TGTGCCTTCAGCTTAACAGACGCCAGCACAGATACGCAGTATTTT

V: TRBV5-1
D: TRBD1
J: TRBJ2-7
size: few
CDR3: CASSSGQGQNYEQYF
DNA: TGCGCCAGCAGCTCTGGACAGGGGCAGAACTACGAGCAGTACTTC

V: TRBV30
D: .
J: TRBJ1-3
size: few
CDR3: CACDSGNTIYF
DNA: TGTGCATGCGACTCTGGAAACACCATATATTTT

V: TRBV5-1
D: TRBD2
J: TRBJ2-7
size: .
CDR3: CASSWGDYPPEQYF
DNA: TGCGCCAGCAGCTGGGGGGACTATCCACCCGAGCAGTACTTC

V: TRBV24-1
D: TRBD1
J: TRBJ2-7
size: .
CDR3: CATSDSGTGALQYF
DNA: TGTGCCACCAGTGATTCAGGGACAGGGGCCCTGCAGTACTTC

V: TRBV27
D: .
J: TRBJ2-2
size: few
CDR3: CASTQIVNTGELFF
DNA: TGTGCCAGCACCCAGATTGTTAACACCGGGGAGCTGTTTTTT

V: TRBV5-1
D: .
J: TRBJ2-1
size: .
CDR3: CASSMLGLDNEQFF
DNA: TGCGCCAGCAGCATGCTGGGACTCGACAATGAGCAGTTCTTC

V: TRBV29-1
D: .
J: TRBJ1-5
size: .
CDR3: CSVDHRCQKEPQHF
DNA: TGCAGCGTTGATCACAGGTGTCAAAAGGAGCCCCAGCATTTT

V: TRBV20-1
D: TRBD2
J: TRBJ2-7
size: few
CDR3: CSARDSAGVYEQYF
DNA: TGCAGTGCTAGAGATTCAGCGGGAGTCTACGAGCAGTACTTC

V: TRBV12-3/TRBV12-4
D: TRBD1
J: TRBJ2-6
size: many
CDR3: CASSRDRGTGANVLTF
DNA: TGTGCCAGCAGTCGGGACAGGGGAACTGGGGCCAACGTCCTGACTTTC

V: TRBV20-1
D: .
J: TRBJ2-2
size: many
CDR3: CSARDVARANTGELFF
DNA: TGCAGTGCTAGAGATGTAGCGAGAGCGAACACCGGGGAGCTGTTTTTT

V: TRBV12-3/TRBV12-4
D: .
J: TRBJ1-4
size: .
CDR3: CASSDSGGRNEKLFF
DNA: TGTGCCAGCAGTGATTCCGGGGGGAGGAATGAAAAACTGTTTTTT

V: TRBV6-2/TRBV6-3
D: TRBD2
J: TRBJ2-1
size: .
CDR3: CASSSRYRTSGSRDNEQFF
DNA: TGTGCCAGCAGTTCTCGGTATAGGACTAGCGGGAGTAGGGACAATGAGCAGTTCTTC

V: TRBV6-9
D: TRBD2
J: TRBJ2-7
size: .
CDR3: CASSGGSYPEQYF
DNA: TGTGCCAGCAGTGGCGGGAGTTATCCCGAGCAGTACTTC

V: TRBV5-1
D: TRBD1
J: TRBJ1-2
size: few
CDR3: CASSSGQGSGGYTF
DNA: TGCGCCAGCAGCTCGGGACAGGGATCAGGTGGCTACACCTTC

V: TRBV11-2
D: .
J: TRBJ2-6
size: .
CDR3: CASSLWTQGVSGANVLTF
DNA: TGTGCCAGCAGCTTATGGACCCAAGGGGTCTCTGGGGCCAACGTCCTGACTTTC

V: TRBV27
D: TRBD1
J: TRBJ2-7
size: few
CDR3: CATRRSTGVHYEQYF
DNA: TGTGCCACCCGTCGGTCGACAGGGGTACATTACGAGCAGTACTTC

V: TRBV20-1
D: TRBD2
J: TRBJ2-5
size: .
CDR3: CSASVPGLAGARGETQYF
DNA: TGCAGTGCTAGTGTCCCGGGACTAGCGGGAGCAAGGGGAGAGACCCAGTACTTC

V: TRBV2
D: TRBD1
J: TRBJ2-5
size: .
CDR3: CASSKTQGQLETQYF
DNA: TGTGCCAGCAGTAAAACCCAGGGACAGTTGGAGACCCAGTACTTC

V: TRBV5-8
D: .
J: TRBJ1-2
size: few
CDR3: CASSPPRHGYTF
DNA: TGTGCCAGCAGCCCTCCTAGGCATGGCTACACCTTC

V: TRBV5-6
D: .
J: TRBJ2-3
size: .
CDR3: CASSDTPDTQYF
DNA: TGTGCCAGCAGTGATACACCAGATACGCAGTATTTT

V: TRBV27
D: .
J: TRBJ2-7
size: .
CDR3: CASSSSWAYEQYF
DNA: TGTGCCAGCAGTAGCTCTTGGGCCTACGAGCAGTACTTC

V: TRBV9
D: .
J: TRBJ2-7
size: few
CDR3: CASSVGHEQYF
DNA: TGTGCCAGCAGCGTAGGTCACGAGCAGTACTTC

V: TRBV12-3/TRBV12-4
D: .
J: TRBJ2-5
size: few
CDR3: CASSTPRGQGETQYF
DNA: TGTGCCAGCAGTACTCCCCGGGGGCAGGGAGAGACCCAGTACTTC

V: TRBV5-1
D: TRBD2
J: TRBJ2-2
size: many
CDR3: CASGGLAGTGELFF
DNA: TGCGCCAGCGGGGGACTAGCGGGCACCGGGGAGCTGTTTTTT

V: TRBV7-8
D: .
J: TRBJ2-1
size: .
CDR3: CASSLPERYNEQFF
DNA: TGTGCCAGCAGCTTACCGGAGAGGTATAATGAGCAGTTCTTC

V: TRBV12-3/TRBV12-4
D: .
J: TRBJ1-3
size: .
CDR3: CASRHLSGNTIYF
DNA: TGTGCCAGCAGGCACCTCTCTGGAAACACCATATATTTT

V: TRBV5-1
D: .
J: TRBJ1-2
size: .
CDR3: CASSVQGLWGYGYTF
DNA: TGCGCCAGCAGCGTCCAAGGCCTGTGGGGCTATGGCTACACCTTC

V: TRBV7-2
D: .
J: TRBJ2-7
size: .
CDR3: CASSSPRSFNEQYF
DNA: TGTGCCAGCAGCAGCCCAAGAAGCTTCAACGAGCAGTACTTC

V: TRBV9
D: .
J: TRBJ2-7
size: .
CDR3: CASSSSGTSSEQYF
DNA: TGTGCCAGCAGCTCCTCCGGGACATCCTCCGAGCAGTACTTC